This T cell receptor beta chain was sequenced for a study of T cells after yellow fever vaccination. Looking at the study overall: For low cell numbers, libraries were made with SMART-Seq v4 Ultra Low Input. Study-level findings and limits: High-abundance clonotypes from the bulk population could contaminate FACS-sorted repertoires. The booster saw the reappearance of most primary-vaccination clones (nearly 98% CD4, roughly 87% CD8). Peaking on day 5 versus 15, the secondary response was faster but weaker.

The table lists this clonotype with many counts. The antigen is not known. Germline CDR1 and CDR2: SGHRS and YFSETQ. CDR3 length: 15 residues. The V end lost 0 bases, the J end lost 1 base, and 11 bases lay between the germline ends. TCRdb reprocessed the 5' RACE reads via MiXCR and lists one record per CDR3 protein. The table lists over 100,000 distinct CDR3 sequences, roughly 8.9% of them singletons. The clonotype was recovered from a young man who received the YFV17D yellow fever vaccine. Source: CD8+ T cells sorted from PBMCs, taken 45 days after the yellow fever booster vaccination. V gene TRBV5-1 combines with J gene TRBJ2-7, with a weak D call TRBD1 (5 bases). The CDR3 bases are TGCGCCAGCAGCTTGGACAGGCAGGATTCCTACGAGCAGTACTTC. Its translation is CASSLDRQDSYEQYF.